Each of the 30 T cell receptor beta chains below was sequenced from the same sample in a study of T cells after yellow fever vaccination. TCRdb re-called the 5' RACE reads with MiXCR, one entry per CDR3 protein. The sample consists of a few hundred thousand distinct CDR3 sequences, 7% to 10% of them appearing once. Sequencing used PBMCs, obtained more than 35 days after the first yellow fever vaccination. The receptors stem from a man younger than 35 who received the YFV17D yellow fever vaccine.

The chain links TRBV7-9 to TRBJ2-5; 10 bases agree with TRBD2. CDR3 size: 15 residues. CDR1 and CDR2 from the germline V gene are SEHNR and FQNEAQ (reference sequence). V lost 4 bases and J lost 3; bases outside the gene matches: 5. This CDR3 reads CASSSPGLAEETQYF. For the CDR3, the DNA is TGTGCCAGCAGCTCGCCAGGACTAGCGGAAGAGACCCAGTACTTC.

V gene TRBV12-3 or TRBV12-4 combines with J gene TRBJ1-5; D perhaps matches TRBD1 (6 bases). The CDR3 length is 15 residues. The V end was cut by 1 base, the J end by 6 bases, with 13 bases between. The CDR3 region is CASSLELGGRQPQHF. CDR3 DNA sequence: TGTGCCAGCAGTTTAGAGTTGGGGGGCCGTCAGCCCCAGCATTTT.

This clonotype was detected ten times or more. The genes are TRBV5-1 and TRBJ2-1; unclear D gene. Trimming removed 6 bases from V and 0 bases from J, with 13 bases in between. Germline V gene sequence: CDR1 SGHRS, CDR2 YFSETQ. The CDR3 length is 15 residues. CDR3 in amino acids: CASNPNTASYNEQFF. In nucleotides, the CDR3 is TGCGCCAGCAACCCTAACACTGCCTCCTACAATGAGCAGTTCTTC. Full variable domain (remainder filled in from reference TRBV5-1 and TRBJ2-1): KAGVTQTPRYLIKTRGQQVTLSCSPISGHRSVSWYQQTPGQGLQFLFEYFSETQRNKGNFPGRFSGRQFSNSRSEMNVSTLELGDSALYLCASNPNTASYNEQFFGPGTRLTVL.

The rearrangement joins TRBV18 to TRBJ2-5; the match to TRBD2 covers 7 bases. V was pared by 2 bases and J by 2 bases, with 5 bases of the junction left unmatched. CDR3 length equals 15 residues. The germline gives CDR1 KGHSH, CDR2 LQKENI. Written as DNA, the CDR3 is TGTGCCAGCTCACCATTCGGGGGGACGCAAGAGACCCAGTACTTC. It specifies CASSPFGGTQETQYF.

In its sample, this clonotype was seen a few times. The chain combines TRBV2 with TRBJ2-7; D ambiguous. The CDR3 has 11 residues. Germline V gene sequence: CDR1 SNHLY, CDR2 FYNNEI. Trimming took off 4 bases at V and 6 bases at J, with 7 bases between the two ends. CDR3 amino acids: CASSARLEQYF. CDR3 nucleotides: TGTGCCAGCAGTGCCCGGCTCGAGCAGTACTTC.

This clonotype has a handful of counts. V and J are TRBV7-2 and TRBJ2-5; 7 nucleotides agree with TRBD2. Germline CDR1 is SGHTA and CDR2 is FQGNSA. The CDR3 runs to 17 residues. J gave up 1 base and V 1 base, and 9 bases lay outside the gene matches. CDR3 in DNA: TGTGCCAGCAGCTTAGTGGGGGGAGGGGCAGCCCAAGAGACCCAGTACTTC. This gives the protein CASSLVGGGAAQETQYF. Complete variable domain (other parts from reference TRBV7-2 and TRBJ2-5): GAGVSQSPSNKVTEKGKDVELRCDPISGHTALYWYRQSLGQGLEFLIYFQGNSAPDKSGLPSDRFSAERTGGSVSTLTIQRTQQEDSAVYLCASSLVGGGAAQETQYFGPGTRLLVL.

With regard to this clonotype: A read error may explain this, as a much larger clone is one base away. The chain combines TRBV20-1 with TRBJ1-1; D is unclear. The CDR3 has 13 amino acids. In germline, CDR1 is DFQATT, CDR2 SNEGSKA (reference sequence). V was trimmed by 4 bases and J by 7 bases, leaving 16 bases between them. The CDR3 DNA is TGCAGTGCTACATTTATGGGAGACCGTGAAGCTTTCTTT. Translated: CSATFMGDREAFF.

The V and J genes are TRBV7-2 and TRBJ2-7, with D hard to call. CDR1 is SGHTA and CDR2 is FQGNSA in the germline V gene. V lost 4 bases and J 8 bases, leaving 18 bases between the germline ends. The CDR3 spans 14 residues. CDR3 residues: CASSSLEVDYKQYF. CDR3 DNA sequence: TGTGCCAGCAGCTCGCTAGAGGTTGATTACAAGCAGTACTTC.

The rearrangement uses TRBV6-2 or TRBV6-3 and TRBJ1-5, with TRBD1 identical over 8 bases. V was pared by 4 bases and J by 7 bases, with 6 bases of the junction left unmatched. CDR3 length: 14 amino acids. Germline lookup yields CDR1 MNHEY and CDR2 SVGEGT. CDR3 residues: CASSSVTGGQPQHF. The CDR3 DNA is TGTGCCAGCAGTTCAGTTACAGGGGGGCAGCCCCAGCATTTT.

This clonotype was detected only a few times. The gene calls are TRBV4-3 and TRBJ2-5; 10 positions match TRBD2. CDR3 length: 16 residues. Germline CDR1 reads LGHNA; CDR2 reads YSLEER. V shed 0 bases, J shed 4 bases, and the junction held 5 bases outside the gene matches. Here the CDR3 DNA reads TGCGCCAGCAGCCAAGATGAGCGGGGGGGCCCAGAGACCCAGTACTTC. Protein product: CASSQDERGGPETQYF.

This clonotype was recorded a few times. The chain's CDR3 is CASSFWDRGFSPLHF. As DNA, the CDR3 is TGTGCCAGCAGTTTTTGGGACAGGGGGTTCTCACCCCTCCACTTT. The J gene is TRBJ1-6, the V gene TRBV27; TRBD1 matches 11 bases. V gave up 3 bases and J gave up 10 bases; unmatched junction bases: 5. CDR1 and CDR2 from the germline V gene are MNHEY and SMNVEV (reference sequence). The CDR3 is 15 amino acids.

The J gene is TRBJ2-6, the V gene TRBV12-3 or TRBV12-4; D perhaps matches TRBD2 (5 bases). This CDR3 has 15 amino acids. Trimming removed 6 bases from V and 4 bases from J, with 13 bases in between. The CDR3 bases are TGTGCCAGCAGCACGAGGGTGGCAGGGGCCAACGTCCTGACTTTC. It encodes CASSTRVAGANVLTF.

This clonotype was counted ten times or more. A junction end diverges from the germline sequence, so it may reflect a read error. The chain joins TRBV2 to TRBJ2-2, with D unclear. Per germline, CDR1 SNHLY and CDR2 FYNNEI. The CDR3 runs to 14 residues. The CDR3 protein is CASSGSRYTGELFF. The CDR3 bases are TGTGCCAGCAGTGGTTCCCGATACACTGGGGAGCTGTTTTTT.

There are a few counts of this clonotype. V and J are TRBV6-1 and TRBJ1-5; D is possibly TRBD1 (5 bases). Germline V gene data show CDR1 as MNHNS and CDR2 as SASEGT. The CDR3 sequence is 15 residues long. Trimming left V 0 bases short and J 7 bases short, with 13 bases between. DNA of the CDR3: TGTGCCAGCAGTGAAGCGGCGGGGGGAGGCCAGCCCCAGCATTTT. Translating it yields CASSEAAGGGQPQHF.

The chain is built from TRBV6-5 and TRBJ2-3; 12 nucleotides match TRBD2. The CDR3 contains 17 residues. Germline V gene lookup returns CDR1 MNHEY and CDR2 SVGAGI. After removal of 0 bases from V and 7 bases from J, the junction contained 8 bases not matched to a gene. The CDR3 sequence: CASSYSAASGGGNTQYF. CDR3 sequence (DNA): TGTGCCAGCAGTTACTCAGCCGCTAGCGGGGGGGGGAATACGCAGTATTTT.

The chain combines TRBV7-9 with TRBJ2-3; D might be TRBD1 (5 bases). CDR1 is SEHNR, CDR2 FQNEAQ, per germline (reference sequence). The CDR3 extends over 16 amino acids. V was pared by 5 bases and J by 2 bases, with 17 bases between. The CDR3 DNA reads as TGTGCCAGCAGCGCCGGACACCTCCTATACACAGATACGCAGTATTTT. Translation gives CASSAGHLLYTDTQYF. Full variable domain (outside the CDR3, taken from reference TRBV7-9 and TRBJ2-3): DTGVSQNPRHKITKRGQNVTFRCDPISEHNRLYWYRQTLGQGPEFLTYFQNEAQLEKSRLLSDRFSAERPKGSFSTLEIQRTEQGDSAMYLCASSAGHLLYTDTQYFGPGTRLTVL.

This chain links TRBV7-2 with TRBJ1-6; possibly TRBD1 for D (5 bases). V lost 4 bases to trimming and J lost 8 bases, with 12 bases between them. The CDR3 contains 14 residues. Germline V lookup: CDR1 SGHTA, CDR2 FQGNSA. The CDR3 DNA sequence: TGTGCCAGCAGCTCCGGGGCGCTGGATTCACCCCTCCACTTT. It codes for CASSSGALDSPLHF. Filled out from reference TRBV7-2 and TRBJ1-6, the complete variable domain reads GAGVSQSPSNKVTEKGKDVELRCDPISGHTALYWYRQSLGQGLEFLIYFQGNSAPDKSGLPSDRFSAERTGGSVSTLTIQRTQQEDSAVYLCASSSGALDSPLHFGNGTRLTVT.

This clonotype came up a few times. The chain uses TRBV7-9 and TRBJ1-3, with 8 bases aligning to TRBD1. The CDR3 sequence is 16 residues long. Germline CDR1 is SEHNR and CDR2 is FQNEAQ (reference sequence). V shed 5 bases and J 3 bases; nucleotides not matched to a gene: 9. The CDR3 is CASSTRTGSSGNTIYF. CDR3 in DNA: TGTGCCAGCAGCACCCGGACAGGGTCTAGTGGAAACACCATATATTTT.

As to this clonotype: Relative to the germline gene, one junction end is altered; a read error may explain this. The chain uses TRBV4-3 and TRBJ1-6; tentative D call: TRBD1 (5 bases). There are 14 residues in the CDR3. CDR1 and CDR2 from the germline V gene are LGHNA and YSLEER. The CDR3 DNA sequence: TGCGCCAGCAGCCAAACAGGAAATAATTCACCCCTCCGCTTT. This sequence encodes CASSQTGNNSPLRF.

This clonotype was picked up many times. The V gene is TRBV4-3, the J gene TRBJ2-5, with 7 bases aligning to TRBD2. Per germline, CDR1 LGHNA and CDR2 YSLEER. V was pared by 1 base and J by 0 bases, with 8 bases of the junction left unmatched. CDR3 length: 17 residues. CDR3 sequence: CASSQVEAGSYQETQYF. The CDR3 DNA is TGCGCCAGCAGCCAAGTGGAAGCGGGATCGTACCAAGAGACCCAGTACTTC.

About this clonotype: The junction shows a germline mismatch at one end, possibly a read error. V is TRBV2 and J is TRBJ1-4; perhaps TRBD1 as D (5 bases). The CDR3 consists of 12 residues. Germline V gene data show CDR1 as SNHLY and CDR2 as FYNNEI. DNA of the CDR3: TGTGCCAGCAGTGAAACGCCAGGGCCCCACGTTTTT. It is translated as CASSETPGPHVF. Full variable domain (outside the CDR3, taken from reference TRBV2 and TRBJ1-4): EPEVTQTPSHQVTQMGQEVILRCVPISNHLYFYWYRQILGQKVEFLVSFYNNEISEKSEIFDDQFSVERPDGSNFTLKIRSTKLEDSAMYFCASSETPGPHVFGSGTQLSVL.

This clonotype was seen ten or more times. The CDR3 region has the DNA TGTGCCAGCAGCTTAACGCCGGACAGGGCTTACACCGGGGAGCTGTTTTTT. It translates to CASSLTPDRAYTGELFF. The chain links TRBV7-3 to TRBJ2-2; TRBD1 aligns across 8 bases. Germline trimming cut 0 bases from V and 3 bases from J; bases unmatched to any gene: 6. The CDR3 totals 17 residues. Germline V CDR1 and CDR2: SGHTA, FQGTGA.

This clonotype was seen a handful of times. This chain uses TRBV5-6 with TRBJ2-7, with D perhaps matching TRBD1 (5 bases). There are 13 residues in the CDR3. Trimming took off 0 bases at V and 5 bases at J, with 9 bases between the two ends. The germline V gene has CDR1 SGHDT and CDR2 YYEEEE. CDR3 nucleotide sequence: TGTGCCAGCAGCTTGGGGGGCAAGCACGAGCAGTACTTC. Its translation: CASSLGGKHEQYF.

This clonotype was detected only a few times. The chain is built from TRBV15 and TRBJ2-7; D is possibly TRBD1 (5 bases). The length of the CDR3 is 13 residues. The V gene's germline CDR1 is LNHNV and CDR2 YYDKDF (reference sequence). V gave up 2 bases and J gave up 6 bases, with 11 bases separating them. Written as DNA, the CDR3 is TGTGCCACCAGCAGATCCCCAGGGCTCGAGCAGTACGTC. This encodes CATSRSPGLEQYV.

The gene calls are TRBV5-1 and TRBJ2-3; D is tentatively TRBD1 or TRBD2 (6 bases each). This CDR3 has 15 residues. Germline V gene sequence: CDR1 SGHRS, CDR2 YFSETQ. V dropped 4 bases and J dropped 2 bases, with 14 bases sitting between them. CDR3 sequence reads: CASSPGGLVTDTQYF. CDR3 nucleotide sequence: TGCGCCAGCAGCCCCGGGGGCCTGGTCACAGATACGCAGTATTTT.

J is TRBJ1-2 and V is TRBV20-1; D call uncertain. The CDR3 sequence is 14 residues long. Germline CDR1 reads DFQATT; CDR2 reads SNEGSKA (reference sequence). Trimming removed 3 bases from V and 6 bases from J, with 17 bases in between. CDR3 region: CSARPADWANGYTF. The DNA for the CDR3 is TGCAGTGCTAGGCCCGCCGATTGGGCTAATGGCTACACCTTC.

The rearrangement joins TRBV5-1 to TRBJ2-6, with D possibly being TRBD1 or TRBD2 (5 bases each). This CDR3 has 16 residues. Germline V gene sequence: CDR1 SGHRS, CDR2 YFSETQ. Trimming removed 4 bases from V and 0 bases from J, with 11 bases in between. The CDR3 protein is CASSPGRYSGANVLTF. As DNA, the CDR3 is TGCGCCAGCAGCCCGGGACGGTACTCTGGGGCCAACGTCCTGACTTTC.

This chain's CDR3 is CASNYRERKTNEKLFF. CDR3 coding DNA: TGTGCCAGCAACTACAGGGAAAGGAAAACTAATGAAAAACTGTTTTTT. The V and J genes are TRBV6-2 or TRBV6-3 and TRBJ1-4; TRBD1 is a possible D gene (6 bases). Germline V gene data show CDR1 as MNHEY and CDR2 as SVGEGT. V was shortened by 7 bases and J by 1 base, with 16 bases between the two germline ends. This CDR3 contains 16 residues.

As DNA, the CDR3 is TGCGCCAGCAGCTCCAGACAGGTCCCCGGGGAGCTGTTTTTT. Translated: CASSSRQVPGELFF. The chain is built from TRBV5-1 and TRBJ2-2, with TRBD1 as a possible D gene (6 bases). This CDR3 spans 14 amino acids. V was trimmed by 3 bases and J by 6 bases, leaving 12 bases between them. Germline V CDR1 and CDR2: SGHRS, YFSETQ.

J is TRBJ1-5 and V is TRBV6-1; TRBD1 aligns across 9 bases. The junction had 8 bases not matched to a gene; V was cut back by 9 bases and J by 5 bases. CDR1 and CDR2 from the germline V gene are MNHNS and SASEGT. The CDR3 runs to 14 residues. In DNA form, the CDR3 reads TGTGCCAGTTCCCGGGACAGGGTTGATCAGCCCCAGCATTTT. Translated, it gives CASSRDRVDQPQHF.